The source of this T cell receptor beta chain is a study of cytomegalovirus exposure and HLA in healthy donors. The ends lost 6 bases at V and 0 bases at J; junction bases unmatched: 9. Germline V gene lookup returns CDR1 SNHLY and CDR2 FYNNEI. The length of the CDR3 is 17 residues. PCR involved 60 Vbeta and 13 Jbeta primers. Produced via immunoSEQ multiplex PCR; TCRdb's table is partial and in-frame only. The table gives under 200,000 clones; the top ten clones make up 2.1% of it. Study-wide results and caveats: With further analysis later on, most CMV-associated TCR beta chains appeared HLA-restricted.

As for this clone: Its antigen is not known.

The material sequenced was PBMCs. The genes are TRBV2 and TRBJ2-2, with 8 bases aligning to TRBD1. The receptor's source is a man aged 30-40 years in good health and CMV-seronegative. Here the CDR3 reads CASRGHPDRANTGELFF. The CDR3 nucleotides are TGTGCCAGCAGGGGGCACCCGGACAGGGCGAACACCGGGGAGCTGTTTTTT.